The text below deals with one T cell receptor beta chain. Its specificity is unknown. The sample comes from a study of early stage breast cancer tumors. Study-wide context: The ER+/PR+/HER2- tumors included roughly eight ductal and four lobular carcinomas. Study findings and constraints: Unsorted bulk genomic DNA sequencing lacked pairing and functional marker data. Compared with adjacent normal breast tissue, tumors showed about 2.3-fold greater T cell density and higher clonality.

Each sample had two DNA replicates, 0.5 ug blood or about 1.5 ug tissue. The assay was immunoSEQ multiplex PCR, and TCRdb's table has in-frame clones only and misses some. Seen here are roughly 53,000 clones, 85% to 95% observed once, and the top ten hold around 5%. The CDR3 sequence is 16 residues long. Germline CDR1 and CDR2: SGHNT and YENEEA. V was clipped by 5 bases and J by 7 bases; unmatched bases: 14. The chain uses TRBV11-3 and TRBJ2-1, with TRBD2 matching over 7 bases. This TCR derives from a person between 65 and 80 years old with breast cancer. The sample consisted of blood. CDR3 DNA sequence: TGTGCCAGCAGCCTCCCGGGACCGGGAGGCCGAAATGAGCAGTTCTTC. Encoded protein: CASSLPGPGGRNEQFF.